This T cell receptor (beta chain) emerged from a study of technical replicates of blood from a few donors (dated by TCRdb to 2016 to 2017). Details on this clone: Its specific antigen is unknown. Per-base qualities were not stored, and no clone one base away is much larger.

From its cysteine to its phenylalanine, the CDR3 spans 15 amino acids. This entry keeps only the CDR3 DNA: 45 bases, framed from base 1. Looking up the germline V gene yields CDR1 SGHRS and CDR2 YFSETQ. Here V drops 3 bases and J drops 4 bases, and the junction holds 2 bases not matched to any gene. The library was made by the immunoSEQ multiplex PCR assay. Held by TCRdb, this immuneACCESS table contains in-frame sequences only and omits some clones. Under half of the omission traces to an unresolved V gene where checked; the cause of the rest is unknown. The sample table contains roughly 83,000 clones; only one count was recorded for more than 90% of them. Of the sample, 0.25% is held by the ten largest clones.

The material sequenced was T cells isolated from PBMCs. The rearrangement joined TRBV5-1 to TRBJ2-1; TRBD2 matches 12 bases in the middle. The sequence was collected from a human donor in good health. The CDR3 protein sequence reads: CASSSGLAGYNEQFF. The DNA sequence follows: TGCGCCAGCAGCTCCGGACTAGCGGGGTACAATGAGCAGTTCTTC.